This section outlines one T cell receptor beta chain sequence together with its context. Its ends do not fully match the called genes, so a read error is possible. The CDR3 is 12 residues long. Germline-derived CDR1 and CDR2 are SGHTA and FQGNSA. The data were obtained in a study of blood T cell repertoires in COVID-19. Study information: Acute-phase and convalescent COVID-19 samples originated in the United States, Italy and Spain. Nucleic acid was either cDNA or gDNA, and it came from T cells, B-cell-depleted T cells, or PBMCs.

Enrolled during active infection, Seattle patients were then followed longitudinally. Per the study methods: Researchers report that nucleated cell counts were estimated from reference gene primer amplification. The repertoire was sequenced with immunoSEQ multiplex PCR; TCRdb's copy has only in-frame clones and lacks some. V and J calls and clone size are as listed in that table; D and trimming were resolved from the DNA. This sample has about 55,000 clones; roughly 90% occur once, and the top ten carry 3% to 4%. The sequence was collected from a middle-aged man with COVID-19, enrolled during active disease. The sample was peripheral blood. The gene calls are TRBV7-2 and TRBJ1-4; 8 bases fit TRBD1. The chain's CDR3 is CASSLRAGGLHF. CDR3 bases: TGTGCCAGCAGCTTACGGGCAGGGGGCCTACATTTT. The variable domain in full, completed from reference TRBV7-2 and TRBJ1-4, reads GAGVSQSPSNKVTEKGKDVELRCDPISGHTALYWYRQSLGQGLEFLIYFQGNSAPDKSGLPSDRFSAERTGGSVSTLTIQRTQQEDSAVYLCASSLRAGGLHFGSGTQLSVL.